The present T cell receptor beta chain was sequenced within a study of T cells in Graves' hyperthyroidism and ophthalmopathy. The CDR3 has 14 amino acids. V lost 2 bases and J lost 2, with 9 bases in between. Germline V gives CDR1 MDHEN, CDR2 SYDVKM. This clonotype was detected many times. Amplified TCR beta CDR3 regions came from RNA transcripts. The HTBI primer set was used in a first-round RT-PCR of the TCR CDR3. TCRdb reanalysed the multiplex PCR reads using MiXCR and keeps one entry per CDR3 protein. The repertoire holds under 400,000 distinct CDR3 sequences, with 18% as singletons. The chain couples TRBV28 to TRBJ1-1, with a tentative D call TRBD1 (6 bases). Input material: blood. The source is a woman aged 50 to 60 with Graves' hyperthyroidism. CDR3 nucleotide sequence: TGTGCCAGCAGTTTACGGGGACAAAACACTGAAGCTTTCTTT. Translation gives CASSLRGQNTEAFF.